These T cell receptor beta chains were read from a single sample in a study of beta chain features in type 1 diabetes. Profiled with immunoSEQ multiplex PCR; TCRdb holds only in-frame clones, not every one. The sample records around 320,000 clones, 14% being singletons. The sequencing input was central memory CD4+ T cells from blood. The source of these receptors is a man aged 25-45 years in good health. CDR3s include the opening cysteine and the closing phenylalanine or tryptophan. Each record gives: V gene, J gene, clone size, D gene, CDR3 protein, CDR3 DNA. The D gene is left open where the match is weak. Size tells how often a clone was seen (once, few, many) or the class of an expanded clone, and some rows leave it out.

v_gene: TRBV7-9; j_gene: TRBJ1-5; abundance: few; d_gene: TRBD1; CDR3aa: CASSATGGSNQPQHF; CDR3nt: TGTGCCAGCAGCGCGACAGGGGGATCCAATCAGCCCCAGCATTTT
v_gene: TRBV6-5; j_gene: TRBJ1-2; abundance: NA; d_gene: NA; CDR3aa: CASSRTANYGYTF; CDR3nt: TGTGCCAGCAGTCGGACAGCTAACTATGGCTACACCTTC
v_gene: TRBV19; j_gene: TRBJ1-2; abundance: NA; d_gene: NA; CDR3aa: CASSLDRGVNYGYTF; CDR3nt: TGTGCCAGTAGTCTTGACAGAGGAGTTAACTATGGCTACACCTTC
v_gene: TRBV7-2; j_gene: TRBJ1-1; abundance: NA; d_gene: TRBD1; CDR3aa: CASSADRESTEAFF; CDR3nt: TGTGCCAGCAGTGCCGACAGGGAGAGCACTGAAGCTTTCTTT
v_gene: TRBV5-6; j_gene: TRBJ2-1; abundance: NA; d_gene: NA; CDR3aa: CASSLGRQSNEQFF; CDR3nt: TGTGCCAGCAGCTTAGGACGGCAGAGTAATGAGCAGTTCTTC
v_gene: TRBV29-1; j_gene: TRBJ2-1; abundance: few; d_gene: NA; CDR3aa: CSVEQGNTNEQFF; CDR3nt: TGCAGCGTTGAGCAGGGGAATACGAATGAGCAGTTCTTC
v_gene: TRBV4-2; j_gene: TRBJ1-3; abundance: NA; d_gene: NA; CDR3aa: CASSQEPNSGNTIYF; CDR3nt: TGTGCCAGCAGCCAAGAACCCAACTCTGGAAACACCATATATTTT
v_gene: TRBV29-1; j_gene: TRBJ1-1; abundance: NA; d_gene: NA; CDR3aa: CSVDIGGGRAEAFF; CDR3nt: TGCAGCGTTGATATCGGGGGGGGAAGGGCTGAAGCTTTCTTT
v_gene: TRBV5-4; j_gene: TRBJ2-5; abundance: NA; d_gene: NA; CDR3aa: CASSDRAGQETQYF; CDR3nt: TGTGCCAGCAGCGACCGGGCCGGGCAAGAGACCCAGTACTTC
v_gene: TRBV9; j_gene: TRBJ2-2; abundance: NA; d_gene: TRBD1; CDR3aa: CASSQRQGATGELFF; CDR3nt: TGTGCCAGCAGCCAGAGACAGGGGGCCACCGGGGAGCTGTTTTTT
v_gene: TRBV19; j_gene: TRBJ2-3; abundance: few; d_gene: TRBD1; CDR3aa: CASRTGATTDTQYF; CDR3nt: TGTGCCAGTAGGACAGGGGCGACCACAGATACGCAGTATTTT
v_gene: TRBV27; j_gene: TRBJ2-1; abundance: few; d_gene: NA; CDR3aa: CASRGLGVSYNEQFF; CDR3nt: TGTGCCAGCAGGGGGTTGGGCGTCTCCTACAATGAGCAGTTCTTC
v_gene: TRBV5-1; j_gene: TRBJ2-1; abundance: once; d_gene: TRBD2; CDR3aa: CASSGLAGGGNEQFF; CDR3nt: TGCGCCAGCAGCGGGCTAGCGGGAGGGGGCAATGAGCAGTTCTTC
v_gene: TRBV25-1; j_gene: TRBJ1-1; abundance: few; d_gene: TRBD1; CDR3aa: CASRGTGGQWGTEAFF; CDR3nt: TGTGCCAGCAGAGGGACAGGGGGACAGTGGGGGACTGAAGCTTTCTTT
v_gene: TRBV5-6; j_gene: TRBJ2-1; abundance: few; d_gene: NA; CDR3aa: CASSPALRGGNEQFF; CDR3nt: TGTGCCAGCAGCCCGGCCCTTCGAGGGGGCAATGAGCAGTTCTTC
v_gene: TRBV7-9; j_gene: TRBJ1-2; abundance: many; d_gene: NA; CDR3aa: CASSPLTNYGYTF; CDR3nt: TGTGCCAGCAGCCCCCTGACTAACTATGGCTACACCTTC
v_gene: TRBV6-6; j_gene: TRBJ1-4; abundance: NA; d_gene: NA; CDR3aa: CASSSPGWKSEKLFF; CDR3nt: TGTGCCAGCAGTTCCCCAGGCTGGAAGTCTGAAAAACTGTTTTTT
v_gene: TRBV6-6; j_gene: TRBJ1-2; abundance: NA; d_gene: TRBD1; CDR3aa: CASSSDRGAYGYTF; CDR3nt: TGTGCCAGCAGTTCGGACAGGGGTGCCTATGGCTACACCTTC
v_gene: TRBV5-4; j_gene: TRBJ2-5; abundance: NA; d_gene: NA; CDR3aa: CASSAGEGYQETQYF; CDR3nt: TGTGCCAGCAGCGCAGGGGAAGGGTACCAAGAGACCCAGTACTTC
v_gene: TRBV30; j_gene: TRBJ2-3; abundance: NA; d_gene: NA; CDR3aa: CAWIQTRDTQYF; CDR3nt: TGTGCCTGGATCCAAACACGGGATACGCAGTATTTT
v_gene: TRBV4-3; j_gene: TRBJ2-1; abundance: few; d_gene: NA; CDR3aa: CASPPDLQGTTYNEQFF; CDR3nt: TGCGCCAGCCCCCCGGACCTGCAGGGGACCACCTACAATGAGCAGTTCTTC
v_gene: TRBV6-4; j_gene: TRBJ1-5; abundance: few; d_gene: NA; CDR3aa: CASSEARNQPQHF; CDR3nt: TGTGCCAGCAGTGAGGCCCGTAATCAGCCCCAGCATTTT
v_gene: TRBV18; j_gene: TRBJ2-3; abundance: few; d_gene: TRBD2; CDR3aa: CASSPRIAGGSTDTQYF; CDR3nt: TGTGCCAGCTCACCGCGAATAGCGGGAGGGAGCACAGATACGCAGTATTTT
v_gene: TRBV7-2; j_gene: TRBJ1-2; abundance: once; d_gene: TRBD1; CDR3aa: CASSAGGQGALGGYTF; CDR3nt: TGTGCCAGCAGCGCCGGGGGACAGGGGGCCCTCGGTGGCTACACCTTC
v_gene: TRBV7-2; j_gene: TRBJ2-5; abundance: few; d_gene: TRBD2; CDR3aa: CASSPSGRFETQYF; CDR3nt: TGTGCCAGCAGCCCGAGCGGGAGGTTTGAGACCCAGTACTTC
v_gene: TRBV5-1; j_gene: TRBJ2-5; abundance: few; d_gene: NA; CDR3aa: CASSLRVHQETQYF; CDR3nt: TGCGCCAGCAGCTTGCGGGTTCACCAAGAGACCCAGTACTTC
v_gene: TRBV5-1; j_gene: TRBJ2-1; abundance: NA; d_gene: TRBD2; CDR3aa: CASTPEGTNPIPEQFF; CDR3nt: TGCGCCAGCACCCCAGAGGGGACTAACCCTATTCCTGAGCAGTTCTTC
v_gene: TRBV20-1; j_gene: TRBJ1-2; abundance: few; d_gene: NA; CDR3aa: CSATGDYGYTF; CDR3nt: TGCAGTGCTACGGGGGACTATGGCTACACCTTC
v_gene: TRBV4-3; j_gene: TRBJ2-5; abundance: few; d_gene: NA; CDR3aa: CASSQDRKTTQYF; CDR3nt: TGCGCCAGCAGCCAAGATCGGAAAACCACCCAGTACTTC
v_gene: TRBV5-1; j_gene: TRBJ1-4; abundance: NA; d_gene: NA; CDR3aa: CASSLEQGGKLFF; CDR3nt: TGCGCCAGCAGCTTGGAACAGGGTGGGAAACTGTTTTTT
v_gene: TRBV7-2; j_gene: TRBJ2-1; abundance: few; d_gene: TRBD2; CDR3aa: CASSPRLAGVIEQFF; CDR3nt: TGTGCCAGCAGCCCAAGACTAGCGGGAGTTATTGAGCAGTTCTTC
v_gene: TRBV4-1; j_gene: TRBJ1-1; abundance: NA; d_gene: NA; CDR3aa: CASSQLFTNTEAFF; CDR3nt: TGCGCCAGCAGCCAGCTATTTACGAACACTGAAGCTTTCTTT
v_gene: TRBV19; j_gene: TRBJ1-1; abundance: few; d_gene: TRBD1; CDR3aa: CASSPQTGAEAFF; CDR3nt: TGTGCCAGTAGTCCCCAGACAGGGGCTGAAGCTTTCTTT
v_gene: TRBV5-4; j_gene: TRBJ2-3; abundance: few; d_gene: NA; CDR3aa: CASSLVPGTDTQYF; CDR3nt: TGTGCCAGCAGCCTAGTACCCGGGACAGATACGCAGTATTTT
v_gene: TRBV18; j_gene: TRBJ1-3; abundance: few; d_gene: NA; CDR3aa: CASSPTSQVTGNTIYF; CDR3nt: TGTGCCAGCTCACCGACCAGTCAGGTCACTGGAAACACCATATATTTT